This TCR beta chain was recovered during a study of blood T cell repertoires in COVID-19 (dated by TCRdb to the early 2020s). About the study as a whole: The collaborator samples originated in the United States, Italy and Spain and spanned the acute and convalescent phases of COVID-19. The prospective study material was composed of cDNA or gDNA derived from T cells, B-cell-depleted T cells, or PBMCs. Subjects who had been exposed to COVID-19, were actively infected with it, or had recovered from it provided the deeply sampled blood TCRbeta repertoires that made up the dataset. The repertoires were released in a freely available public database meant as a resource for research on the immune response to SARS-CoV-2. Samples came from the ongoing ImmuneRACE study (first 160 participants) plus 1,254 subjects from 6 global collaborators. Sample metadata almost always included a de-identified subject ID, COVID-19 status, age in years and sex. Where HLA class I and class II types were available, the types were taken from metadata supplied by the sample provider, not from assay-based typing.

Based on the germline V gene, the CDR1 and CDR2 sequences are MDHEN and SYDVKM. The junction shows trimming of 9 bases on V and 0 bases on J, and the gene matches do not reach 8 bases of it. The CDR3 numbers 14 residues from cysteine through phenylalanine. The kept DNA is CDR3 alone, 42 bases in frame from the first base. This clone came up a few times. Its antigen is not yet known. No much larger clonotype is one base removed from it; base qualities were not supplied. Each collaborating institution followed its own protocols to collect whole blood in K2EDTA tubes. For TCRbeta analysis, collaborators shipped samples in one of three forms: frozen whole blood, isolated PBMCs, or DNA extracted from either of those sample types. TCRbeta CDR3 regions were amplified from genomic DNA using the immunoSEQ Assay, a bias-controlled multiplex PCR. The study's own analysis went as follows. The number of nucleated cells in each sample was estimated by amplification of reference gene primers within the assay. To quantify the absolute abundance of each unique TCRbeta CDR3 rearrangement, sequence reads were collapsed and filtered. Productive Simpson clonality was computed per sample as the square root of Simpson's diversity index over productive rearrangements. TCRdb carries this immuneACCESS record with in-frame sequences only. Its versions omit some clonotypes, under half of them owing to an unresolved V gene in the studies checked, with the rest unexplained. V and J calls plus clone size are reproduced from that table; the DNA served to infer D and trimming. Within this sample are roughly 110,000 clones, with roughly 91% of them counted one time only. 19% of the sample is taken by the ten largest.

Broad study findings and their caveats: How much clinical and demographic metadata was included differed by source and by participant, and the metadata was provided uncurated.

Recombination linked TRBV28 to TRBJ2-7; TRBD2 lines up with 7 middle nucleotides. The sequenced sample consisted of peripheral blood. The sequence came from a human donor with acute or convalescent COVID-19. The donor label of this sample is uncertain. The base sequence is TGTGCCAGTCTAGCGGAAGGGAGCTCCTACGAGCAGTACTTC. Its coded protein is CASLAEGSSYEQYF.